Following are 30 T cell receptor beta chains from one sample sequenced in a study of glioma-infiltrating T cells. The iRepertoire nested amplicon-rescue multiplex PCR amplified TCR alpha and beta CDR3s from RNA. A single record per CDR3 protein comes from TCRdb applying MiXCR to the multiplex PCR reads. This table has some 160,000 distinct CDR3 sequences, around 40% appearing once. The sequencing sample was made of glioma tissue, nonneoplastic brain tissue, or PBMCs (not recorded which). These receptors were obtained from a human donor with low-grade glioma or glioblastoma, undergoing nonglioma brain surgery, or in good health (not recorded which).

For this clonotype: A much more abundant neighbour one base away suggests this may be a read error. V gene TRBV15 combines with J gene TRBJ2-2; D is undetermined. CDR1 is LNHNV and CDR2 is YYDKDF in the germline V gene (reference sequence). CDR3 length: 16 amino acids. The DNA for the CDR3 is TGTGACACCAGCAGAGATTATTTGCAGAACACCGGGGAGCTGTTTTTT. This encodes CDTSRDYLQNTGELFF.

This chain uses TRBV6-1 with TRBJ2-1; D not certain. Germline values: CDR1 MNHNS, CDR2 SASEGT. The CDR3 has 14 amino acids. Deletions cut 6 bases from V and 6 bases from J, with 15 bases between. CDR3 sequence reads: CASSQYTLINEQFF. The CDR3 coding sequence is TGTGCCAGCAGCCAATATACCCTAATCAATGAGCAGTTCTTC.

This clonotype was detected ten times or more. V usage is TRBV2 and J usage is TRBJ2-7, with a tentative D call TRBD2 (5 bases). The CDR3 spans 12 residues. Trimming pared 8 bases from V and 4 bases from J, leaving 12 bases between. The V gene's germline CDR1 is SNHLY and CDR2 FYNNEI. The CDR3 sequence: CASRSGFYEQYF. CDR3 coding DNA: TGTGCCAGCCGTTCGGGGTTTTACGAGCAGTACTTC. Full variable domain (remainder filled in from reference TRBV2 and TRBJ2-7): EPEVTQTPSHQVTQMGQEVILRCVPISNHLYFYWYRQILGQKVEFLVSFYNNEISEKSEIFDDQFSVERPDGSNFTLKIRSTKLEDSAMYFCASRSGFYEQYFGPGTRLTVT.

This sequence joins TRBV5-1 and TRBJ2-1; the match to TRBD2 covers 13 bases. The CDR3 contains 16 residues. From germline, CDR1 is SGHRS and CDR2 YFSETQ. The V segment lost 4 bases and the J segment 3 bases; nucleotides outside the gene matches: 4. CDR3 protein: CASSPRTSGSYNEQFF. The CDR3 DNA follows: TGCGCCAGCAGCCCCAGGACTAGCGGGAGCTACAATGAGCAGTTCTTC.

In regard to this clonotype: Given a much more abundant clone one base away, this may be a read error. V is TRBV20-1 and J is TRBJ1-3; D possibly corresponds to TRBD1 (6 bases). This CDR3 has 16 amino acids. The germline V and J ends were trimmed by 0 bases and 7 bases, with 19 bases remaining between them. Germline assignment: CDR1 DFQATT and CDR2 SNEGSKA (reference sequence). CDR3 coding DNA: TGCAGTGCTAGAGATTCCCCAGCGGGGGGCGGGAACACCATATATTTT. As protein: CSARDSPAGGGNTIYF.

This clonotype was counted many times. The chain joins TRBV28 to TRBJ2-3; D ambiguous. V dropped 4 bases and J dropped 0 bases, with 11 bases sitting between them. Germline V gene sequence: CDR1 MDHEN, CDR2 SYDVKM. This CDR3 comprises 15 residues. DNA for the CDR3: TGTGCCAGCAGTTCCCCAGGTGCAAGCACAGATACGCAGTATTTT. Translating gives CASSSPGASTDTQYF. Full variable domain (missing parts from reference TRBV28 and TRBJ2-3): DVKVTQSSRYLVKRTGEKVFLECVQDMDHENMFWYRQDPGLGLRLIYFSYDVKMKEKGDIPEGYSVSREKKERFSLILESASTNQTSMYLCASSSPGASTDTQYFGPGTRLTVL.

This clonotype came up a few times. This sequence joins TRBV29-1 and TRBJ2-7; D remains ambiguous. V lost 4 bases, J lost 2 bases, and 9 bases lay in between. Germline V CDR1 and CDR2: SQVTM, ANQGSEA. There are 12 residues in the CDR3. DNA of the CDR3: TGCAGCGTTGGACACCAAGCCTACGAGCAGTACTTC. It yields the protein CSVGHQAYEQYF.

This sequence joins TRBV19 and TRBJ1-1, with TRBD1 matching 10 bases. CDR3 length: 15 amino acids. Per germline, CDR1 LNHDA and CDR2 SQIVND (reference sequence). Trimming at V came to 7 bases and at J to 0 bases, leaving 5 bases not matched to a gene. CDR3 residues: CASTMDRGLNTEAFF. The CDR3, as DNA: TGTGCCAGTACGATGGACAGGGGGTTGAACACTGAAGCTTTCTTT.

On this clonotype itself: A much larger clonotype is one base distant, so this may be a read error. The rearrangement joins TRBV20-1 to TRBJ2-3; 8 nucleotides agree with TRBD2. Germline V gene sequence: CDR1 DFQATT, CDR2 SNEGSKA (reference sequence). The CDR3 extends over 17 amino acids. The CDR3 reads CSARHRGAGVSTDKQYF. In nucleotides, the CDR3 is TGCAGTGCGCGACATCGAGGAGCGGGAGTTAGCACAGATAAGCAGTATTTT.

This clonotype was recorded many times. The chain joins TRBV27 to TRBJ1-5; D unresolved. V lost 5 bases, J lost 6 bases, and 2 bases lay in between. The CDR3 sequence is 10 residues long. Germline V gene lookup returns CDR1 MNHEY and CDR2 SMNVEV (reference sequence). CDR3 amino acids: CASSRQPQHF. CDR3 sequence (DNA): TGTGCCAGCAGTCGTCAGCCCCAGCATTTT.

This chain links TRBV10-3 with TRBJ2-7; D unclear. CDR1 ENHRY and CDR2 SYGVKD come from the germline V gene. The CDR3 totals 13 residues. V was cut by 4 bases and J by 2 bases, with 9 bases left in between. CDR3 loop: CAISGNIPYEQYF. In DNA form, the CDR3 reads TGTGCCATCAGTGGGAACATCCCCTACGAGCAGTACTTC.

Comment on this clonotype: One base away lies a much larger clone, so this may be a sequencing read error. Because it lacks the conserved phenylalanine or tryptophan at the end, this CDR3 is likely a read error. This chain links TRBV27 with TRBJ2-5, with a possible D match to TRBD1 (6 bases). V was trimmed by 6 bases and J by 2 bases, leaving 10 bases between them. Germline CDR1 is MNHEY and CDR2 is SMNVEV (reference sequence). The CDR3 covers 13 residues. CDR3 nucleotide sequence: TGTGCCAGCAGGCCGGACAGTCAAGAGACCCAGTACTTA. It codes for CASRPDSQETQYL.

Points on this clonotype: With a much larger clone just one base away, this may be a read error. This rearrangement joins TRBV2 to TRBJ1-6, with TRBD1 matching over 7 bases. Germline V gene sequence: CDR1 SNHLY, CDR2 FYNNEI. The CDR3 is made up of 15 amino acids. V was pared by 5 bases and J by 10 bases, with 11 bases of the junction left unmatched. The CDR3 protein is CASSTRQGLRSPLHF. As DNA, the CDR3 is TGTGCCAGCAGTACTCGACAGGGCCTTAGGTCACCCCTCCACTTT.

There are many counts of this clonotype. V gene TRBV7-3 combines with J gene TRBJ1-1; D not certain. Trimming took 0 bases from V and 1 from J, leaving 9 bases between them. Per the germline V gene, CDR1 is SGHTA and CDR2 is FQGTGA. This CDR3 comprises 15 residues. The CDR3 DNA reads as TGTGCCAGCAGCTTAACGAACAATCCGAACACTGAAGCTTTCTTT. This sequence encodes CASSLTNNPNTEAFF.

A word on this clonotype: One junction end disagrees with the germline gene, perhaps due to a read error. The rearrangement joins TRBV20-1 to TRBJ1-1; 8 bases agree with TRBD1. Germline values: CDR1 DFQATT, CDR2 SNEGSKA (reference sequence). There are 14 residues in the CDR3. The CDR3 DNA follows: TGCAGGGCATCGCAGGGGGCTGCGGACACTGAAGCTTTATTT. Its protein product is CRASQGAADTEALF.

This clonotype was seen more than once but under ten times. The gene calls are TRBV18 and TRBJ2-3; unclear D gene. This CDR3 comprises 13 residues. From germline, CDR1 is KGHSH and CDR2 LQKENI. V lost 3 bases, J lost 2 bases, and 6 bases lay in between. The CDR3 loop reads CASSPPVTDTQYF. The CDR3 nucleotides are TGTGCCAGCTCACCCCCAGTCACAGATACGCAGTATTTT.

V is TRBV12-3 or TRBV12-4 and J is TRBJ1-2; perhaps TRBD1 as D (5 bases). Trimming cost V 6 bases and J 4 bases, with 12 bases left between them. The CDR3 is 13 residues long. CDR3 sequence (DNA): TGTGCCAGCAGCCTAGGGGCCCGCTATGGCTACACCTTC. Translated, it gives CASSLGARYGYTF.

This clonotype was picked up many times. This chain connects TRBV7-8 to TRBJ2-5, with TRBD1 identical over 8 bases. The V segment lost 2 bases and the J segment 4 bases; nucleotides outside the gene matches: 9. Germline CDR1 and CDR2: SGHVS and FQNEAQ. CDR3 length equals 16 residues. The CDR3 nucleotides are TGTGCCAGCAGCTTACTCTTTTCTGGACAGGGAGAGACCCAGTACTTC. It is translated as CASSLLFSGQGETQYF.

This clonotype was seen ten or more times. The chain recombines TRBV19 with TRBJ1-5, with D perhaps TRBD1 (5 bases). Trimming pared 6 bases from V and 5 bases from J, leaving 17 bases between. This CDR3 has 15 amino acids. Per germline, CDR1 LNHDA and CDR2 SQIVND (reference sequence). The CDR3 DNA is TGTGCCAGTAGCCCGACAGAACTGGAACATCAGCCCCAGCATTTT. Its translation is CASSPTELEHQPQHF.

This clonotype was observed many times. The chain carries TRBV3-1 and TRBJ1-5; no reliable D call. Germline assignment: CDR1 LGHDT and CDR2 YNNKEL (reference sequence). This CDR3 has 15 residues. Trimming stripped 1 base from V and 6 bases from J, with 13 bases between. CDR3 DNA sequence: TGTGCCAGCAGCCAAGGGGCTCTTGGAAGTCAGCCCCAGCATTTT. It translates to CASSQGALGSQPQHF.

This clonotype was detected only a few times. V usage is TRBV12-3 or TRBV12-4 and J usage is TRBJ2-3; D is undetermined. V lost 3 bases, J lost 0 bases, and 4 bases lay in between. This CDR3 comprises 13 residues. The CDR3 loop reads CASSLFSTDTQYF. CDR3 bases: TGTGCCAGCAGTTTGTTTAGCACAGATACGCAGTATTTT.

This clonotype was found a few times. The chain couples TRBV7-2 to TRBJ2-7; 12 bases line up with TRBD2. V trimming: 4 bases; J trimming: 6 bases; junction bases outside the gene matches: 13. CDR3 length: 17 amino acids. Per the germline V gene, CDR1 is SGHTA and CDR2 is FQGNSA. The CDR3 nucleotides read TGTGCCAGCAGCTCTCCCACTGGACTAGCGGGAAGAGGCGAGCAGTACTTC. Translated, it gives CASSSPTGLAGRGEQYF.

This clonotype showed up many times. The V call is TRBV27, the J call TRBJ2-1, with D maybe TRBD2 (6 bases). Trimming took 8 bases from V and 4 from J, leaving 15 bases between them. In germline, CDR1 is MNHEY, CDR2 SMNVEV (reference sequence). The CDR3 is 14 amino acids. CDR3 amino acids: CASGDSPTYNEQFF. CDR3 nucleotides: TGTGCCAGCGGGGACTCACCAACTTACAATGAGCAGTTCTTC.

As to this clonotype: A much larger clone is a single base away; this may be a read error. CDR3 region: CASNWDSSYNEQFF. CDR3 sequence (DNA): TGTGCCAGCAACTGGGACAGCTCCTACAATGAGCAGTTCTTC. The chain carries TRBV12-3 or TRBV12-4 and TRBJ2-1; TRBD1 matches 7 bases. The trim removed 7 bases at V and 0 bases at J, leaving 3 bases unmatched. This CDR3 spans 14 amino acids.

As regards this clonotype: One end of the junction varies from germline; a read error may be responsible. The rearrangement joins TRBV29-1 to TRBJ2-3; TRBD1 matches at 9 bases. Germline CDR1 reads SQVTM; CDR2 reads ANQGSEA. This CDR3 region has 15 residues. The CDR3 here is CSANHRDREPDTKYF. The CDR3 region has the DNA TGCAGCGCTAATCACCGGGACAGGGAACCAGATACGAAGTATTTT.

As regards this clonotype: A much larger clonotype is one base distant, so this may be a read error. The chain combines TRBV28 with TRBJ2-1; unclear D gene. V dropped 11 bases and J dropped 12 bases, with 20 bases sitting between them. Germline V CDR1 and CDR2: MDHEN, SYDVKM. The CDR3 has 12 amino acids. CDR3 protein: CAALGPGFVQFF. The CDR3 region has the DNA TGTGCCGCTTTGGGTCCTGGCTTTGTGCAGTTCTTC.

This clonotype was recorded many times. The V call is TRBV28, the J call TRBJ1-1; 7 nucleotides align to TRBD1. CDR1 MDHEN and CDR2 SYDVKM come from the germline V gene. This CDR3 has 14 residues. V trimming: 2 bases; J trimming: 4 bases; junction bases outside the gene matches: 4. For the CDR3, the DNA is TGTGCCAGCAGTTTAGACAGGGCGAGCACTGAAGCTTTCTTT. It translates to CASSLDRASTEAFF.

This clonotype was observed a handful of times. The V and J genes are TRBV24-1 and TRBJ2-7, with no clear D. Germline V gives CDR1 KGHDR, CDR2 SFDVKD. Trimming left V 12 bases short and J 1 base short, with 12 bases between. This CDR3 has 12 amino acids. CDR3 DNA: TGTGCCTCCTCAGACGGATCCTACGAGCAGTACTTC. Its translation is CASSDGSYEQYF.

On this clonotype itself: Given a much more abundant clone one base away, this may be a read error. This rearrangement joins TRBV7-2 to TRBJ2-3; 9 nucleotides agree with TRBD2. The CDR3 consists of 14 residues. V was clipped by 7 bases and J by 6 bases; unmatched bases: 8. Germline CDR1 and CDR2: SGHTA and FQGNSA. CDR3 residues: CASIIGLASDTQYF. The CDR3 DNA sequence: TGTGCCAGCATCATAGGACTAGCGTCGGATACGCAGTATTTT. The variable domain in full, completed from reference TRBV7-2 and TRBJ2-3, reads GAGVSQSPSNKVTEKGKDVELRCDPISGHTALYWYRQSLGQGLEFLIYFQGNSAPDKSGLPSDRFSAERTGGSVSTLTIQRTQQEDSAVYLCASIIGLASDTQYFGPGTRLTVL.

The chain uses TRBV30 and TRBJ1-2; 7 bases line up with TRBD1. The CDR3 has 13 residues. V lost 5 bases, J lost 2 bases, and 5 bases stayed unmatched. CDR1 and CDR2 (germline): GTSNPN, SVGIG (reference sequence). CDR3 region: CAWQGDYNYGYTF. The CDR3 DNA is TGTGCCTGGCAGGGGGACTACAACTATGGCTACACCTTC.